Listed here are 25 T cell receptor beta chains from one sample, sequenced in a study of T cell responses to AZD1222 COVID-19 vaccine. Libraries were prepared by immunoSEQ multiplex PCR; TCRdb keeps only in-frame clonotypes and omits some of them. This sample has about 78,000 clones, with about nine tenths found just once. The sample was peripheral blood, taken 28 days after the second AZD1222 dose. The source is an adult who received the AZD1222 COVID-19 vaccine.

The chain links TRBV19 to TRBJ1-5; the D gene is possibly TRBD1 (6 bases). CDR3 length equals 15 residues. CDR1 is LNHDA, CDR2 SQIVND, per germline (reference sequence). V was pared by 5 bases and J by 2 bases, with 13 bases between. DNA for the CDR3: TGTGCCAGTAGTCGGTCGGGGGCGGGCAATCAGCCCCAGCATTTT. Translating it yields CASSRSGAGNQPQHF.

The J gene is TRBJ2-1, the V gene TRBV3-1 (or the pseudogene TRBV3-2); D call uncertain. Germline assignment: CDR1 LGHDT and CDR2 YNNKEL (reference sequence). The CDR3 is 15 amino acids. Trimming cost V 0 bases and J 1 base, with 7 bases left between them. The CDR3 spells CASSQEKGSYNEQFF. The CDR3 coding sequence is TGTGCCAGCAGCCAAGAGAAGGGTTCCTACAATGAGCAGTTCTTC.

The gene calls are TRBV2 and TRBJ1-4, with 7 bases lining up with TRBD1. Germline loops: CDR1 SNHLY, CDR2 FYNNEI. The J segment lost 0 bases and the V segment lost 6 bases, leaving 4 bases of the junction unmatched. This CDR3 comprises 15 residues. The CDR3 DNA follows: TGTGCCAGCAGGGACAGGTCCGCAACTAATGAAAAACTGTTTTTT. Translating gives CASRDRSATNEKLFF.

The chain is built from TRBV19 and TRBJ1-1, with 7 bases matching TRBD1. In germline, CDR1 is LNHDA, CDR2 SQIVND (reference sequence). With V trimmed by 5 bases and J by 8 bases, 8 bases remained unmatched. CDR3 size: 13 residues. For the CDR3, the DNA is TGTGCCAGTAGTCCATTCCGGGACAGCGAAGCTTTCTTT. Protein sequence: CASSPFRDSEAFF. Supplemented by reference TRBV19 and TRBJ1-1, the full variable domain reads DGGITQSPKYLFRKEGQNVTLSCEQNLNHDAMYWYRQDPGQGLRLIYYSQIVNDFQKGDIAEGYSVSREKKESFPLTVTSAQKNPTAFYLCASSPFRDSEAFFGQGTRLTVV.

This clone was seen only once. This chain uses TRBV29-1 with TRBJ2-7; maybe TRBD1 (6 bases). The germline CDR1 and CDR2 sequences are SQVTM and ANQGSEA. The V gene lost 4 bases and the J gene lost 6 bases, with 19 bases spanning the gap. This CDR3 contains 14 residues. CDR3 DNA sequence: TGCAGCGTTGGGATACAGGGAAGGTTAGGCGAGCAGTACTTC. This codes for CSVGIQGRLGEQYF.

The chain uses TRBV4-2 and TRBJ1-4; D unclear. This CDR3 is built from 17 residues. CDR1 and CDR2 (germline): LGHNA, YNFKEQ. V lost 1 base, J lost 4 bases, and 16 bases lay in between. The CDR3 coding sequence is TGTGCCAGCAGCCAAGGGATAAATAGGGCAGGTAATGAAAAACTGTTTTTT. This codes for CASSQGINRAGNEKLFF.

This chain uses TRBV7-9 with TRBJ2-3; D is unclear. V lost 4 bases and J 1 base, leaving 12 bases between the germline ends. The CDR3 covers 15 residues. Germline-derived CDR1 and CDR2 are SEHNR and FQNEAQ (reference sequence). CDR3 in DNA: TGTGCCAGCAGCTCGAATAGGTTTGGCACAGATACGCAGTATTTT. It is translated as CASSSNRFGTDTQYF.

The chain combines TRBV3-1 (or the pseudogene TRBV3-2) with TRBJ2-5; D call uncertain. Trimming took 0 bases from V and 5 from J, leaving 7 bases between them. Germline CDR1 reads LGHDT; CDR2 reads YNNKEL (reference sequence). The CDR3 length is 13 residues. CDR3 protein: CASSQELAETQYF. CDR3 DNA: TGTGCCAGCAGCCAAGAGTTAGCCGAGACCCAGTACTTC.

This chain links TRBV5-1 with TRBJ2-7; D is possibly TRBD1 (5 bases). The V gene's germline CDR1 is SGHRS and CDR2 YFSETQ. Deletions cut 0 bases from V and 5 bases from J, with 9 bases between. CDR3 length equals 13 residues. CDR3 region: CASSLGLQDEQYF. The CDR3, as DNA: TGCGCCAGCAGCTTGGGCCTACAGGACGAGCAGTACTTC. Full variable domain (missing parts from reference TRBV5-1 and TRBJ2-7): KAGVTQTPRYLIKTRGQQVTLSCSPISGHRSVSWYQQTPGQGLQFLFEYFSETQRNKGNFPGRFSGRQFSNSRSEMNVSTLELGDSALYLCASSLGLQDEQYFGPGTRLTVT.

V usage is TRBV5-5 and J usage is TRBJ1-2; D unclear. V was pared by 0 bases and J by 0 bases, with 9 bases between. CDR3 length: 15 amino acids. The V gene's germline CDR1 is SGHKS and CDR2 YYEKEE (reference sequence). CDR3 sequence reads: CASSLGQAANYGYTF. CDR3 DNA sequence: TGTGCCAGCAGCTTGGGTCAAGCAGCTAACTATGGCTACACCTTC.

The gene calls are TRBV11-1 and TRBJ2-2; 7 bases fit TRBD2. The CDR3 spans 14 residues. In germline, CDR1 is SGHAT, CDR2 FQDESV (reference sequence). With 5 bases clipped from V and 4 bases from J, the junction kept 4 bases outside the gene matches. In nucleotides, the CDR3 is TGTGCCAGCAGCCCTCGGGGGGTCACCGGGGAGCTGTTTTTT. It translates to CASSPRGVTGELFF.

The V call is TRBV12-3 or TRBV12-4, the J call TRBJ1-1, with D unclear. CDR3 length: 13 residues. Trimming left V 4 bases short and J 4 bases short, with 10 bases between. DNA for the CDR3: TGTGCCAGCAGTTCGGACCTCCCCACTGAAGCTTTCTTT. The encoded protein is CASSSDLPTEAFF.

The chain carries TRBV5-1 and TRBJ1-1; D unresolved. CDR1 and CDR2 (germline): SGHRS, YFSETQ. V lost 2 bases to trimming and J lost 5 bases, with 13 bases between them. The CDR3 has 14 amino acids. For the CDR3, the DNA is TGCGCCAGCAGCTTCGGAAGTACCGGGACTGAAGCTTTCTTT. Amino acid sequence: CASSFGSTGTEAFF.

The gene calls are TRBV7-6 and TRBJ1-2; weak D call: TRBD1 (5 bases). Between the trimmed V and J ends, which lost 0 bases and 2 bases, there was a span of 10 bases. The germline CDR1 and CDR2 sequences are SGHVS and FNYEAQ. There are 15 residues in the CDR3. The CDR3: CASSLAPGDNYGYTF. DNA for the CDR3: TGTGCCAGCAGCTTAGCCCCGGGGGACAACTATGGCTACACCTTC.

The rearrangement links TRBV12-3 or TRBV12-4 to TRBJ2-7; no firm D call. The V and J ends lost 2 bases and 4 bases respectively, with 6 bases between them. This CDR3 region has 12 residues. This chain's CDR3 is CASSLISYEQYF. In nucleotides, the CDR3 is TGTGCCAGCAGTTTAATTTCATACGAGCAGTACTTC.

The rearrangement uses TRBV29-1 and TRBJ2-7; D is perhaps TRBD2 (5 bases). The CDR3 contains 11 residues. Germline V lookup: CDR1 SQVTM, CDR2 ANQGSEA. Trimming pared 5 bases from V and 1 base from J, leaving 6 bases between. In DNA form, the CDR3 reads TGCAGCGTTCGGGGTTCCTACGAGCAGTACTTC. Protein sequence: CSVRGSYEQYF.

V and J are TRBV7-8 and TRBJ1-1, with 7 bases lining up with TRBD1. V gave up 5 bases and J gave up 7 bases; unmatched junction bases: 10. Germline V gene data show CDR1 as SGHVS and CDR2 as FQNEAQ. The CDR3 totals 14 residues. The CDR3 nucleotides read TGTGCCAGCAGCAACAGACAGGGTTCGGGTGAAGCTTTCTTT. Translating gives CASSNRQGSGEAFF.

The chain recombines TRBV19 with TRBJ2-7, with 8 bases that match TRBD1. The CDR3 length is 14 residues. Trimming took 4 bases from V and 3 from J; bases not matched to a gene: 5. Germline V CDR1 and CDR2: LNHDA, SQIVND (reference sequence). CDR3: CASSTDRVGYEQYF. The CDR3 nucleotides are TGTGCCAGTAGTACGGACAGGGTGGGCTACGAGCAGTACTTC.

The chain joins TRBV25-1 to TRBJ2-2; D ambiguous. V lost 8 bases to trimming and J lost 2 bases, with 12 bases between them. CDR3 length: 14 amino acids. Germline V gene lookup returns CDR1 MGHDK and CDR2 SYGVNS. CDR3 sequence: CASSVGLNTGELFF. For the CDR3, the DNA is TGTGCCAGCTCCGTGGGCCTAAACACCGGGGAGCTGTTTTTT.

This sequence joins TRBV10-3 and TRBJ2-5; TRBD2 is a possible D gene (6 bases). Germline-derived CDR1 and CDR2 are ENHRY and SYGVKD. The CDR3 runs to 13 residues. V lost 8 bases and J lost 2, with 12 bases in between. The CDR3 spells CAIGTAGQETQYF. In nucleotides, the CDR3 is TGTGCCATCGGGACGGCGGGGCAAGAGACCCAGTACTTC.

This clone is a singleton in its sample. The CDR3 nucleotides are TGCAGTGCTGGGACAGGGTCCAAACTGTTTTTT. Translated, it gives CSAGTGSKLFF. The V call is TRBV20-1, the J call TRBJ1-4, with TRBD1 matching over 9 bases. After removal of 5 bases from V and 11 bases from J, the junction contained 3 bases not matched to a gene. Germline V gene lookup returns CDR1 DFQATT and CDR2 SNEGSKA (reference sequence). This CDR3 has 11 residues.

The chain uses TRBV3-1 (or the pseudogene TRBV3-2) and TRBJ1-2; D gene unclear. CDR3 length equals 14 residues. From germline, CDR1 is LGHDT and CDR2 YNNKEL (reference sequence). The ends were cut back, 5 bases at V and 4 bases at J, with 14 bases in the middle. CDR3 loop: CASSVYSDPYGYTF. The CDR3 DNA sequence: TGTGCCAGCAGCGTTTACTCGGACCCCTATGGCTACACCTTC.

The CDR3 sequence is CASSLAPGVNQPQHF. Here the CDR3 DNA reads TGTGCCAGCAGCTTGGCTCCGGGGGTTAACCAGCCCCAGCATTTT. V usage is TRBV5-6 and J usage is TRBJ1-5; D is perhaps TRBD1 (5 bases). Germline CDR1 is SGHDT and CDR2 is YYEEEE. Trimming cost V 0 bases and J 7 bases, with 14 bases left between them. The CDR3 extends over 15 amino acids.

This sequence joins TRBV30 and TRBJ1-5; no firm D call. The CDR3 contains 14 residues. V dropped 4 bases and J dropped 5 bases, with 15 bases sitting between them. Germline loops: CDR1 GTSNPN, CDR2 SVGIG (reference sequence). The CDR3 nucleotides are TGTGCCTGGACGGGATCCGGGAGGGATCAGCCCCAGCATTTT. It specifies CAWTGSGRDQPQHF.

The chain recombines TRBV7-2 with TRBJ2-7; D not certain. The CDR3 runs to 12 residues. Trimming pared 5 bases from V and 2 bases from J, leaving 7 bases between. Germline V gene lookup returns CDR1 SGHTA and CDR2 FQGNSA. For the CDR3, the DNA is TGTGCCAGCAGCCGGACCCCCTACGAGCAGTACTTC. It translates to CASSRTPYEQYF.